This T cell receptor (beta chain) originates from a study of T cell clonotyping in hematopoietic cell transplantation. Data came from immunoSEQ multiplex PCR; TCRdb stores just in-frame clones and leaves some out. Seen here are approximately 46,000 clones, over 75% observed once, and the top ten hold just under 6%. The time point: recipient sample about 28 days before transplant, after cytoreduction. Germline CDR1 reads SGHNT; CDR2 reads YENEEA. The length of the CDR3 is 13 residues. Trimming took 5 bases from V and 5 from J, leaving 13 bases between them. This rearrangement joins TRBV11-3 to TRBJ2-7; tentatively, D is TRBD1 (6 bases). The material was peripheral blood mononuclear cells, obtained before stem cell transplant. This receptor was identified in a man between 60 and 75 years old with biphenotypic leukemia. Some clones in this sample may be carry-over from other donors' samples. CDR3 sequence (DNA): TGTGCCAGCAGCCCTCAGGGGCGAAACGAGCAGTACTTC. As protein: CASSPQGRNEQYF.